This T cell receptor beta chain was captured by sequencing in a study of early T cells in non-severe SARS-CoV-2 infection. Study-wide context: Chains were not paired, and sequencing was done on bulk RNA from unsorted whole blood. Findings and limits, study-wide: Private and CD4 specificities were missed by VDJdb matching, skewed to anti-spike CD8.

Attached unique molecular identifiers marked individual cDNA molecules. TCRdb reanalysed the 5' RACE reads using MiXCR and keeps one entry per CDR3 protein. The sample comprises 30,000 to 35,000 distinct CDR3 sequences, around 7% of which are singletons, and about 13% rests with the top ten. CDR3 length equals 17 residues. Germline-derived CDR1 and CDR2 are MNHNS and SASEGT. The V segment lost 5 bases and the J segment 1 base; nucleotides outside the gene matches: 3. By share, this clonotype counts as medium-sized. Its antigen is still unknown. This TCR was sampled from an adult who was a healthcare worker with PCR-confirmed SARS-CoV-2 infection or an uninfected control (not recorded which). V and J are TRBV6-1 and TRBJ2-6; 12 bases map to TRBD1. Source: whole blood, taken at baseline. CDR3 sequence: CASSPGQGASGANVLTF. CDR3 nucleotides: TGTGCCAGCAGTCCGGGACAGGGGGCTTCTGGGGCCAACGTCCTGACTTTC.